The clone carrying this TCR beta chain appeared a single time. The data derive from a study of blood T cell repertoires in COVID-19. Across the whole study: The samples span acute and convalescent COVID-19 from the United States, Italy and Spain. PBMCs, B-cell-depleted T cells, or T cells provided the cDNA or gDNA that made up the material.

Between the trimmed V and J ends, which lost 5 bases and 0 bases, there was a span of 7 bases. The CDR3 extends over 13 amino acids. CDR1 is SQVTM and CDR2 is ANQGSEA in the germline V gene. TCRdb's table, derived via immunoSEQ multiplex PCR, lists solely in-frame clones and lacks some. The sample has some 96,000 clones, approximately 90% seen once. Material for sequencing was peripheral blood. This TCR was recovered from a man aged 50 or older with active COVID-19. This chain links TRBV29-1 with TRBJ2-2; D is possibly TRBD2 (5 bases). The CDR3 sequence is CSVIAPNTGELFF. DNA for the CDR3: TGCAGCGTTATAGCGCCGAACACCGGGGAGCTGTTTTTT.